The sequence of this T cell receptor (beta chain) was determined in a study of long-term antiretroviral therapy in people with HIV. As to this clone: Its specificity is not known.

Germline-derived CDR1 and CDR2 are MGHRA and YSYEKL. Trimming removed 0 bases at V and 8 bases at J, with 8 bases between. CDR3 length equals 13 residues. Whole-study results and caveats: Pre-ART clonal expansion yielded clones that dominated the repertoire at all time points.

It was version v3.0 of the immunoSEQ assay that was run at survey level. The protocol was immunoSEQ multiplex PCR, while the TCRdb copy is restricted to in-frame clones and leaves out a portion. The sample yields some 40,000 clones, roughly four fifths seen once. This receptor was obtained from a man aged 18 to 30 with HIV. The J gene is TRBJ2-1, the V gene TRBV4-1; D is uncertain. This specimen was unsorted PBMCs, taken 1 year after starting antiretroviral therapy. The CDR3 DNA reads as TGCGCCAGCAGCCAAGACGCCGCGTATGAGCAGTTCTTC. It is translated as CASSQDAAYEQFF.